This T cell receptor beta chain was found in a study of metastatic and nonmetastatic thyroid tumors. Across the study: From malignant and benign thyroid patients, repertoires in blood and in tumor or nodule tissue were compared.

Study-level findings and limits: Benign nodules reportedly had significantly lower TCR beta diversity than malignant thyroid tumors in blood and tumor.

This clone was seen more than once but under ten times. Its matching antigen is unknown. All patients were untreated before thyroid surgery. Original methodology: CDR3 differences across clinicopathological groups were used to build a distant-metastasis classifier for papillary thyroid cancer. TCRdb re-clonotyped the PCR reads via MiXCR. The V and J calls come from TCRdb's annotation, not from the publication. The table has about 39,000 clones, 18% seen once. This TCR was sampled from a female donor with papillary thyroid cancer or a benign thyroid nodule (not recorded which). Some clones in this sample may be carry-over from other donors' samples. The sample consisted of tumor tissue.

CDR3 DNA: TGTGCCAGCGCAAGAACCCCCGACCCCACTGAAGCTTTCTTT. Residues: CASARTPDPTEAFF. The chain links TRBV19 to TRBJ1-1; D gene unclear. This CDR3 spans 14 amino acids. V dropped 9 bases and J dropped 4 bases, with 18 bases sitting between them. Germline V lookup: CDR1 LNHDA, CDR2 SQIVND (reference sequence).